Listed here is a single TCR beta chain. This record belongs to a study of blood T cell repertoires in COVID-19. The germline V gene has CDR1 MDHEN and CDR2 SYDVKM. Trimming stripped 3 bases from V and 1 base from J, with 7 bases between. The CDR3 is 13 amino acids. Data came from immunoSEQ multiplex PCR; TCRdb stores just in-frame clones and leaves some out. The top ten clones hold 4.5% to 6.5% of a sample with around 330,000 clones, around 90% of them seen once. This TCR came from a man aged 60-69 years who had recovered from COVID-19. J is TRBJ2-7 and V is TRBV28; possibly TRBD2 for D (6 bases). The source material was PBMCs or T cells enriched from blood (not recorded which). This chain's CDR3 is CASSLTSSYEQYF. The CDR3 DNA sequence: TGTGCCAGCAGTTTGACTAGTTCCTACGAGCAGTACTTC.